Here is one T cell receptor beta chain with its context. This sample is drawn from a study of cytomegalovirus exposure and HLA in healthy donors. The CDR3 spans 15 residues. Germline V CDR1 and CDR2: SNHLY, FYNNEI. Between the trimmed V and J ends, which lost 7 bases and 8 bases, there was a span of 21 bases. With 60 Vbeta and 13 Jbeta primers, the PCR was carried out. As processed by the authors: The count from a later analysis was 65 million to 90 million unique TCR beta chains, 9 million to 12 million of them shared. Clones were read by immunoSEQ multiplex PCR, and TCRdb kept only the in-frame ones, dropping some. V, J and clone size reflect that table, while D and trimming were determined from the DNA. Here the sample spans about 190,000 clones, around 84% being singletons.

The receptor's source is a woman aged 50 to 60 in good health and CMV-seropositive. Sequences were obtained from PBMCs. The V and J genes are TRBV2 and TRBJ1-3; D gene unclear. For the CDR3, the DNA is TGTGCCAGCATCCGAATGTTGCAGAGGTTCGACACCATATATTTT. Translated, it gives CASIRMLQRFDTIYF. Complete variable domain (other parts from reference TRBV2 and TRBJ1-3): EPEVTQTPSHQVTQMGQEVILRCVPISNHLYFYWYRQILGQKVEFLVSFYNNEISEKSEIFDDQFSVERPDGSNFTLKIRSTKLEDSAMYFCASIRMLQRFDTIYFGEGSWLTVV.